This T cell receptor (beta chain) originates from a study of T cell responses to AZD1222 COVID-19 vaccine. This clone was counted between two and nine times. Its antigen is unidentified. The study's findings and limits: A rise in Spike-specific TCR breadth and depth followed two AZD1222 doses. White British people made up most donors, females outnumbered males, and clonal diversity was possibly underestimated. The CD4 TCRs associated with vaccination extended across spike and predominated at 160-218 and 743-854. Reports say nearly half of spike-specific TCRs go after unmutated variant regions.

V lost 8 bases to trimming and J lost 1 base, with 12 bases between them. This CDR3 has 13 residues. Germline V gene sequence: CDR1 MNHEY, CDR2 SVGAGI. Libraries were prepared by immunoSEQ multiplex PCR; TCRdb keeps only in-frame clonotypes and omits some of them. The data contain some 150,000 clones, roughly 89% of them singletons. The V call is TRBV6-5, the J call TRBJ2-7; TRBD2 might be the D (6 bases). This specimen was peripheral blood, taken on day 0 of AZD1222 vaccination. This receptor was obtained from an adult in good health. CDR3 region: CASGSGASYEQYF. In DNA, the CDR3 is TGTGCCAGCGGTTCGGGAGCTTCCTACGAGCAGTACTTC.